The clone carrying this TCR beta chain has just one count. How the authors handled the data: Reference gene primer amplification gave estimated nucleated cell counts. Libraries were prepared by immunoSEQ multiplex PCR; TCRdb keeps only in-frame clonotypes and omits some of them. For V, J and clone size, that table is used; D and trimming come from the DNA. This table holds 350,000 to 550,000 clones, approximately 90% found once. The data belong to a study of blood T cell repertoires in COVID-19. The wider study: From the United States, Italy and Spain came samples of acute and convalescent COVID-19. T cells, B-cell-depleted T cells, or PBMCs provided the cDNA or gDNA that served as material.

Looked up from germline, CDR1 is SGHRS and CDR2 is YFSETQ. This CDR3 is 13 amino acids long. V was pared by 3 bases and J by 4 bases, with 8 bases between. The chain joins TRBV5-1 to TRBJ1-5; no firm D call. This TCR was recovered from a woman aged 25 to 39 with acute or convalescent COVID-19. The sequenced material came from peripheral blood. CDR3 residues: CASSSGGNQPQHF. CDR3 sequence (DNA): TGCGCCAGCAGCTCCGGTGGTAATCAGCCCCAGCATTTT.